This T cell receptor (beta chain) is drawn from a study of early T cells in non-severe SARS-CoV-2 infection. Overall study: From unsorted whole blood, bulk RNA was sequenced, and the chains remained unpaired. Overall study findings and caveats: Anti-spike CD8 responses were favored in VDJdb matching, and private and CD4 specificities were missed.

Individual cDNA molecules received unique molecular identifiers during library preparation. TCRdb ran MiXCR on the 5' RACE reads and lists one entry per CDR3 protein. The sample consists of over 60,000 distinct CDR3 sequences, about an eighth of them appearing once. The CDR3 totals 16 residues. In germline, CDR1 is ENHRY, CDR2 SYGVKD. J was trimmed by 3 bases and V by 3 bases; bases with no gene match: 8. This clonotype was picked up a small number of times. Antigen: not known. Source: whole blood, taken at baseline. This chain links TRBV10-3 with TRBJ2-7; TRBD1 agrees at 10 bases. This TCR came from an adult who was a healthcare worker with PCR-confirmed SARS-CoV-2 infection or an uninfected control (not recorded which). CDR3 DNA: TGTGCCATCAGTGAAAACCCCGGGACAGGGGTCTACGAGCAGTACTTC. It translates to CAISENPGTGVYEQYF.